The 26 T cell receptor beta chains presented below share a single source sample, sequenced in a study of cytomegalovirus exposure and HLA in healthy donors (TCRdb year 2017). The protocol used for the library was the immunoSEQ multiplex PCR assay. For the multiplex PCR, a mixture combining 60 forward primers for TCR Vbeta segments and 13 reverse primers for TCR Jbeta segments was used. TCRdb took this table from immuneACCESS and kept in-frame rearrangements with V and J called. Such tables lack part of the clones; where checked against another copy, unresolved V genes explain under half of the gap, and the rest is unexplained. The sample includes some 160,000 clones, with 77% observed a single time. The ten largest clones add up to approximately 1.8% of the sample. Sequenced sample: PBMCs. These receptor sequences come from a woman aged 30 to 39 in good health and CMV-seronegative.

The chain carries TRBV7-2 and TRBJ2-2; 8 bases match TRBD2. The CDR3 covers 16 residues. The V gene's germline CDR1 is SGHTA and CDR2 FQGNSA. V was clipped by 5 bases and J by 7 bases; unmatched bases: 12. CDR3 in amino acids: CASSPHGGGIFGELFF. The CDR3 nucleotides read TGTGCCAGCAGCCCCCACGGGGGGGGTATCTTCGGGGAGCTGTTTTTT. Full variable domain (remainder filled in from reference TRBV7-2 and TRBJ2-2): GAGVSQSPSNKVTEKGKDVELRCDPISGHTALYWYRQSLGQGLEFLIYFQGNSAPDKSGLPSDRFSAERTGGSVSTLTIQRTQQEDSAVYLCASSPHGGGIFGELFFGEGSRLTVL.

This chain joins TRBV2 and TRBJ2-2; no reliable D call. Germline values: CDR1 SNHLY, CDR2 FYNNEI. Trimming took off 6 bases at V and 5 bases at J, with 10 bases between the two ends. The CDR3 consists of 13 residues. The CDR3 DNA reads as TGTGCCAGCAGGGAGACGAGAACCGGGGAGCTGTTTTTT. Translated, it gives CASRETRTGELFF.

This chain joins TRBV5-6 and TRBJ2-7; the D is unclear. Germline CDR1 reads SGHDT; CDR2 reads YYEEEE. Trimming left V 6 bases short and J 6 bases short, with 19 bases between. The CDR3 totals 14 residues. The CDR3 nucleotides are TGTGCCAGCACCCGTTGGCAGACTTCGGGCGAGCAGTACTTC. Amino acids: CASTRWQTSGEQYF.

There are a few counts of this clone. The J gene is TRBJ1-1, the V gene TRBV9; D might be TRBD1 (6 bases). V lost 3 bases to trimming and J lost 4 bases, with 16 bases between them. Germline V lookup: CDR1 SGDLS, CDR2 YYNGEE. CDR3 length equals 15 residues. Written as DNA, the CDR3 is TGTGCCAGCAGCGCCCATGAAACAGGGAGCACTGAAGCTTTCTTT. Translation gives CASSAHETGSTEAFF.

The chain couples TRBV2 to TRBJ1-5, with D possibly being TRBD1 (6 bases). V was shortened by 7 bases and J by 6 bases, with 16 bases between the two germline ends. This CDR3 spans 14 amino acids. From germline, CDR1 is SNHLY and CDR2 FYNNEI. The CDR3 bases are TGTGCCAGCACGGTCGGCGGGGGCACTCAGCCCCAGCATTTT. Translation: CASTVGGGTQPQHF.

This chain connects TRBV5-4 to TRBJ1-4; D call uncertain. The V end lost 0 bases, the J end lost 4 bases, and 4 bases lay between the germline ends. The CDR3 totals 13 residues. Looked up from germline, CDR1 is SGHNT and CDR2 is YYREEE (reference sequence). The CDR3 here is CASSLDGNEKLFF. For the CDR3, the DNA is TGTGCCAGCAGCTTGGACGGTAATGAAAAACTGTTTTTT.

The chain combines TRBV5-1 with TRBJ2-1; 10 nucleotides align to TRBD2. V trimming: 7 bases; J trimming: 6 bases; junction bases outside the gene matches: 10. Germline CDR1 and CDR2: SGHRS and YFSETQ. This CDR3 is 15 amino acids long. The CDR3 DNA reads TGCGCCAGCTTAAGGTCTAGCGGGGGACCCAATGAGCAGTTCTTC. Amino acids: CASLRSSGGPNEQFF.

This chain joins TRBV6-5 and TRBJ2-5, with 7 bases aligning to TRBD1. Germline CDR1 is MNHEY and CDR2 is SVGAGI. The V gene end was trimmed by 2 bases and the J gene end by 4 bases; junction bases not matched to a gene: 10. The CDR3 sequence is 16 residues long. The CDR3 protein is CASSYPGDRKIETQYF. CDR3 nucleotides: TGTGCCAGCAGTTACCCAGGGGACAGAAAGATAGAGACCCAGTACTTC.

The rearrangement uses TRBV27 and TRBJ1-5, with a tentative D call TRBD1 (5 bases). V lost 5 bases and J lost 3, with 14 bases in between. The CDR3 sequence is 15 residues long. Germline assignment: CDR1 MNHEY and CDR2 SMNVEV (reference sequence). This chain's CDR3 is CASSAHRYYNQPQHF. The DNA for the CDR3 is TGTGCCAGCAGTGCCCACAGGTATTACAATCAGCCCCAGCATTTT.

The genes are TRBV7-7 and TRBJ2-1; D is possibly TRBD2 (5 bases). The CDR3 runs to 16 residues. The ends were cut back, 1 base at V and 7 bases at J, with 17 bases in the middle. Germline CDR1 and CDR2: SSHAT and FNYEAQ (reference sequence). CDR3 in DNA: TGTGCCAGCAGCTTAGGCCAGAGGGTCGACCAAAATGAGCAGTTCTTC. It is translated as CASSLGQRVDQNEQFF.

V is TRBV29-1 and J is TRBJ2-7, with D perhaps TRBD2 (6 bases). The CDR3 sequence is 12 residues long. The germline V gene encodes CDR1 SQVTM and CDR2 ANQGSEA. The V end was cut by 4 bases, the J end by 2 bases, with 9 bases between. The CDR3 region is CSVGGDPYEQYF. CDR3 nucleotides: TGCAGCGTTGGGGGGGACCCCTACGAGCAGTACTTC.

The rearrangement uses TRBV14 and TRBJ1-1; D remains ambiguous. Trimming took 0 bases from V and 11 from J, leaving 25 bases between them. Germline CDR1 and CDR2: SGHDN and FVKESK. The CDR3 spans 17 residues. CDR3 in DNA: TGTGCCAGCAGCCAAGATTTCGGAAGGGAGGTGGGATGTGGGGCTTTCTTT. Translation gives CASSQDFGREVGCGAFF.

This clone was found once. This sequence joins TRBV19 and TRBJ1-1, with TRBD1 identical over 8 bases. The CDR3 contains 15 residues. Germline-derived CDR1 and CDR2 are LNHDA and SQIVND (reference sequence). After removal of 6 bases from V and 0 bases from J, the junction contained 6 bases not matched to a gene. DNA of the CDR3: TGTGCCAGTAGACCCCAGGGGGCAATGAACACTGAAGCTTTCTTT. It translates to CASRPQGAMNTEAFF. The full variable domain, its missing parts supplied by reference TRBV19 and TRBJ1-1, is DGGITQSPKYLFRKEGQNVTLSCEQNLNHDAMYWYRQDPGQGLRLIYYSQIVNDFQKGDIAEGYSVSREKKESFPLTVTSAQKNPTAFYLCASRPQGAMNTEAFFGQGTRLTVV.

The chain joins TRBV7-2 to TRBJ2-7; D is undetermined. Germline V gene sequence: CDR1 SGHTA, CDR2 FQGNSA. V was shortened by 2 bases and J by 5 bases, with 10 bases between the two germline ends. This CDR3 contains 13 residues. The CDR3 loop is CASSLYLRDEQYF. As DNA, the CDR3 is TGTGCCAGCAGCTTATACCTCCGGGACGAGCAGTACTTC. The full variable domain, its missing parts supplied by reference TRBV7-2 and TRBJ2-7, is GAGVSQSPSNKVTEKGKDVELRCDPISGHTALYWYRQSLGQGLEFLIYFQGNSAPDKSGLPSDRFSAERTGGSVSTLTIQRTQQEDSAVYLCASSLYLRDEQYFGPGTRLTVT.

The DNA of the CDR3 is TGCAGCGTTGAAGAGCTTGGACAGGTGTCTGAGCAGTACTTC. It is translated as CSVEELGQVSEQYF. The gene calls are TRBV29-1 and TRBJ2-5; 7 bases line up with TRBD1. The CDR3 has 14 residues. Germline lookup yields CDR1 SQVTM and CDR2 ANQGSEA. V shed 0 bases, J shed 11 bases, and the junction held 12 bases outside the gene matches.

The chain combines TRBV5-1 with TRBJ1-4; 8 bases agree with TRBD1. Trimming took 1 base from V and 8 from J; bases not matched to a gene: 4. The CDR3 length is 14 residues. CDR1 and CDR2 (germline): SGHRS, YFSETQ. CDR3 amino acids: CASSLQGAGEKLFF. The CDR3 coding sequence is TGCGCCAGCAGCTTGCAGGGGGCAGGGGAAAAACTGTTTTTT. Supplemented by reference TRBV5-1 and TRBJ1-4, the full variable domain reads KAGVTQTPRYLIKTRGQQVTLSCSPISGHRSVSWYQQTPGQGLQFLFEYFSETQRNKGNFPGRFSGRQFSNSRSEMNVSTLELGDSALYLCASSLQGAGEKLFFGSGTQLSVL.

The chain joins TRBV27 to TRBJ2-6; D is perhaps TRBD1 (6 bases). The germline gives CDR1 MNHEY, CDR2 SMNVEV (reference sequence). The CDR3 has 18 residues. Trimming cost V 3 bases and J 4 bases, with 19 bases left between them. The CDR3 nucleotides are TGTGCCAGCAGTTTGGTGACAGGCTATTTATCAGGGGCCAACGTCCTGACTTTC. Translated, it gives CASSLVTGYLSGANVLTF. Combining the CDR3 with reference TRBV27 and TRBJ2-6 gives the whole variable domain EAQVTQNPRYLITVTGKKLTVTCSQNMNHEYMSWYRQDPGLGLRQIYYSMNVEVTDKGDVPEGYKVSRKEKRNFPLILESPSPNQTSLYFCASSLVTGYLSGANVLTFGAGSRLTVL.

The CDR3 loop is CASSLGTGNGYEQYF. The CDR3, as DNA: TGCGCCAGCAGCTTGGGGACAGGGAATGGATACGAGCAGTACTTC. V gene TRBV5-1 combines with J gene TRBJ2-7, with 8 bases matching TRBD1. The germline V gene has CDR1 SGHRS and CDR2 YFSETQ. Trimming at V came to 0 bases and at J to 4 bases, leaving 6 bases not matched to a gene. The CDR3 length is 15 residues.

The table lists this clone with a few counts. The genes are TRBV5-1 and TRBJ1-4; D is unclear. This CDR3 spans 13 amino acids. With 5 bases removed from V and 7 bases from J, the gap between germline ends came to 12 bases. CDR1 is SGHRS and CDR2 is YFSETQ in the germline V gene. In DNA, the CDR3 is TGCGCCAGCAGGGCCGGGGAGAGTGAAAAACTGTTTTTT. Translated, it gives CASRAGESEKLFF.

The chain links TRBV5-1 to TRBJ1-3; TRBD1 agrees at 7 bases. The CDR3 is 14 residues long. The V segment lost 6 bases and the J segment 4 bases; nucleotides outside the gene matches: 7. Germline lookup yields CDR1 SGHRS and CDR2 YFSETQ. The CDR3 reads CASKVTGAGNTIYF. In nucleotides, the CDR3 is TGCGCCAGCAAAGTCACAGGGGCAGGAAACACCATATATTTT. Full variable domain (remainder filled in from reference TRBV5-1 and TRBJ1-3): KAGVTQTPRYLIKTRGQQVTLSCSPISGHRSVSWYQQTPGQGLQFLFEYFSETQRNKGNFPGRFSGRQFSNSRSEMNVSTLELGDSALYLCASKVTGAGNTIYFGEGSWLTVV.

The chain links TRBV9 to TRBJ1-1; no clear D. This CDR3 spans 13 amino acids. V was pared by 4 bases and J by 4 bases, with 11 bases between. Germline CDR1 and CDR2: SGDLS and YYNGEE. CDR3 loop: CASSSQDFTEAFF. DNA for the CDR3: TGTGCCAGCAGCTCTCAGGATTTCACTGAAGCTTTCTTT.

The chain is built from TRBV6-1 and TRBJ2-7; D might be TRBD2 (5 bases). V was trimmed by 4 bases and J by 3 bases, leaving 16 bases between them. Germline V lookup: CDR1 MNHNS, CDR2 SASEGT. CDR3 length: 15 residues. The CDR3 spells CASSGRYWADYEQYF. DNA of the CDR3: TGTGCCAGCAGTGGGAGGTACTGGGCGGACTACGAGCAGTACTTC.

The chain uses TRBV9 and TRBJ2-5, with TRBD2 matching over 7 bases. The CDR3 sequence is 15 residues long. The germline gives CDR1 SGDLS, CDR2 YYNGEE. V was clipped by 4 bases and J by 5 bases; unmatched bases: 11. The CDR3 protein is CASSPLGGVVETQYF. The CDR3, as DNA: TGTGCCAGCAGCCCTCTTGGGGGGGTTGTGGAGACCCAGTACTTC.

This clone showed up just a few times. The J gene is TRBJ1-1, the V gene TRBV28, with 7 bases identical to TRBD1. The V gene end was trimmed by 6 bases and the J gene end by 4 bases; junction bases not matched to a gene: 14. CDR3 length: 16 amino acids. Per the germline V gene, CDR1 is MDHEN and CDR2 is SYDVKM. The CDR3 bases are TGTGCCAGCAGAGTTATGACCGGGACAGAAGGCACTGAAGCTTTCTTT. It codes for CASRVMTGTEGTEAFF.

On this clone itself: This CDR3 is also generated by other DNA sequences in the sample. The chain has TRBV18 and TRBJ2-7, with 11 bases fitting TRBD2. The ends lost 3 bases at V and 2 bases at J; junction bases unmatched: 3. The CDR3 has 15 residues. Germline values: CDR1 KGHSH, CDR2 LQKENI. The CDR3 nucleotides read TGTGCCAGCTCACCCGGGACTAGCGGAACCTACGAGCAGTACTTC. Its protein is CASSPGTSGTYEQYF.

This chain connects TRBV27 to TRBJ2-7; TRBD1 agrees at 7 bases. The ends lost 4 bases at V and 3 bases at J; junction bases unmatched: 12. There are 16 residues in the CDR3. The germline CDR1 and CDR2 sequences are MNHEY and SMNVEV (reference sequence). The CDR3 reads CASSSLVLGGSYEQYF. Written as DNA, the CDR3 is TGTGCCAGCAGTTCTTTGGTCCTAGGGGGCAGCTACGAGCAGTACTTC.